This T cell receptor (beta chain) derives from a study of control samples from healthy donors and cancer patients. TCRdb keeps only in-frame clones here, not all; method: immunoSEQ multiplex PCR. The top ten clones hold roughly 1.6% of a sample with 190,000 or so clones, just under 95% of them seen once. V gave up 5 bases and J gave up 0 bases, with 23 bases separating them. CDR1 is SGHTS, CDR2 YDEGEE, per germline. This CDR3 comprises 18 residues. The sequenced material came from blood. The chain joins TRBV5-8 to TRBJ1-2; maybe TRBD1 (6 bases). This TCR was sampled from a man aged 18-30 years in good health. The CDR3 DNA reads TGTGCCAGCAGGATTCCCGGGGGGCTTGCCCTAACTAACTATGGCTACACCTTC. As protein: CASRIPGGLALTNYGYTF.